The 23 T cell receptor beta chains reported below all come from one sample, sequenced in a study of blood T cell repertoires in COVID-19. TCRdb keeps only in-frame clones here, not all; method: immunoSEQ multiplex PCR. Of about 320,000 clones listed, approximately 82% are singletons. Sequenced material: peripheral blood. These receptors all come from a woman in her forties or fifties with acute or convalescent COVID-19.

In this sample, this clone turned up once. The chain carries TRBV19 and TRBJ2-1; the D gene is possibly TRBD2 (5 bases). The CDR3 contains 13 residues. CDR1 is LNHDA and CDR2 is SQIVND in the germline V gene (reference sequence). Trimming took off 7 bases at V and 4 bases at J, with 11 bases between the two ends. The CDR3 nucleotides read TGTGCCAGTACCAAAGCGGAGTACAATGAGCAGTTCTTC. Residues: CASTKAEYNEQFF.

V is TRBV3-1 (or the pseudogene TRBV3-2) and J is TRBJ1-2; the D is unclear. Trimming shortened V by 0 bases and J by 8 bases, and 22 bases separated the two germline ends. Germline V gene data show CDR1 as LGHDT and CDR2 as YNNKEL (reference sequence). The CDR3 has 17 amino acids. CDR3 sequence reads: CASSQDLRRPAFRGYTF. As DNA, the CDR3 is TGTGCCAGCAGCCAAGATCTACGGCGGCCCGCCTTTAGAGGCTACACCTTC.

The chain employs TRBV5-1 and TRBJ1-2; TRBD1 might be the D (6 bases). This CDR3 contains 14 residues. Germline CDR1 is SGHRS and CDR2 is YFSETQ. V lost 4 bases to trimming and J lost 5 bases, with 15 bases between them. CDR3 protein: CASSLEPQGYGYTF. The CDR3 bases are TGCGCCAGCAGCCTCGAACCCCAGGGGTATGGCTACACCTTC.

The chain recombines TRBV27 with TRBJ1-6; 7 positions agree with TRBD1. Germline CDR1 reads MNHEY; CDR2 reads SMNVEV (reference sequence). The CDR3 loop spans 14 amino acids. V shed 5 bases, J shed 10 bases, and the junction held 8 bases outside the gene matches. The CDR3 loop is CASSLTDRVSPLHF. The CDR3 coding sequence is TGTGCCAGCAGTCTAACAGACAGGGTCTCACCCCTCCACTTT.

The chain has TRBV24-1 and TRBJ1-2, with 7 bases aligning to TRBD1. Germline V lookup: CDR1 KGHDR, CDR2 SFDVKD. This CDR3 comprises 15 residues. J lost 9 bases, V lost 2 bases, and 11 bases had no gene match. The CDR3 spells CATSDSRDSYGRYTF. As DNA, the CDR3 is TGTGCCACCAGTGATTCCCGGGACAGCTATGGTCGCTACACCTTC.

This clone was seen just once. The chain uses TRBV11-3 and TRBJ2-1, with 8 bases aligning to TRBD2. Trimming cost V 4 bases and J 5 bases; bases outside gene matches: 4. There are 14 residues in the CDR3. Germline V gives CDR1 SGHNT, CDR2 YENEEA. The CDR3 nucleotides read TGTGCCAGCAGCTCGCGGGGGGATGACAATGAGCAGTTCTTC. As protein: CASSSRGDDNEQFF.

V is TRBV7-2 and J is TRBJ2-1; possible D gene TRBD1, 6 bases. In germline, CDR1 is SGHTA, CDR2 FQGNSA. This CDR3 has 15 amino acids. The V end lost 5 bases, the J end lost 1 base, and 12 bases lay between the germline ends. CDR3 in DNA: TGTGCCAGCAGCGGGTTAGGGGGATCCTACAATGAGCAGTTCTTC. Translated, it gives CASSGLGGSYNEQFF. The complete variable domain, with remaining parts taken from reference TRBV7-2 and TRBJ2-1, reads GAGVSQSPSNKVTEKGKDVELRCDPISGHTALYWYRQSLGQGLEFLIYFQGNSAPDKSGLPSDRFSAERTGGSVSTLTIQRTQQEDSAVYLCASSGLGGSYNEQFFGPGTRLTVL.

The chain recombines TRBV27 with TRBJ1-1; D remains unclear. There are 14 residues in the CDR3. With 5 bases removed from V and 1 base from J, the gap between germline ends came to 11 bases. The germline V gene encodes CDR1 MNHEY and CDR2 SMNVEV (reference sequence). This CDR3 reads CASSLGLPNTEAFF. CDR3 nucleotides: TGTGCCAGCAGTCTCGGACTGCCGAACACTGAAGCTTTCTTT.

J is TRBJ2-6 and V is TRBV25-1; 7 bases line up with TRBD2. Germline lookup yields CDR1 MGHDK and CDR2 SYGVNS. This CDR3 is 16 amino acids long. V lost 3 bases, J lost 0 bases, and 2 bases stayed unmatched. The CDR3 DNA follows: TGTGCCAGCAGTGAGGCGGGAGACTCTGGGGCCAACGTCCTGACTTTC. As protein: CASSEAGDSGANVLTF. Complete variable domain (other parts from reference TRBV25-1 and TRBJ2-6): EADIYQTPRYLVIGTGKKITLECSQTMGHDKMYWYQQDPGMELHLIHYSYGVNSTEKGDLSSESTVSRIRTEHFPLTLESARPSHTSQYLCASSEAGDSGANVLTFGAGSRLTVL.

The chain recombines TRBV7-9 with TRBJ2-2; no firm D call. CDR1 and CDR2 from the germline V gene are SEHNR and FQNEAQ (reference sequence). The CDR3 extends over 13 amino acids. With 2 bases removed from V and 7 bases from J, the gap between germline ends came to 8 bases. The CDR3 bases are TGTGCCAGCAGCTTAAGAGAGAGCGGGGAGCTGTTTTTT. This translates into CASSLRESGELFF.

The genes are TRBV5-5 and TRBJ2-1; possibly TRBD2 for D (5 bases). Germline assignment: CDR1 SGHKS and CDR2 YYEKEE (reference sequence). Trimming pared 4 bases from V and 0 bases from J, leaving 11 bases between. The CDR3 totals 15 residues. The CDR3 loop is CASSQAVSSYNEQFF. In DNA, the CDR3 is TGTGCCAGCAGCCAAGCGGTTAGCTCCTACAATGAGCAGTTCTTC.

The V call is TRBV29-1, the J call TRBJ1-2; TRBD1 matches at 8 bases. The germline gives CDR1 SQVTM, CDR2 ANQGSEA. The CDR3 length is 14 residues. Germline trimming cut 5 bases from V and 3 bases from J; bases unmatched to any gene: 8. Here the CDR3 reads CSVQAGTGHYGYTF. CDR3 nucleotides: TGCAGCGTTCAAGCCGGGACAGGACACTATGGCTACACCTTC.

There are a few counts of this clone. This chain joins TRBV6-4 and TRBJ1-2; D is uncertain. CDR3 size: 10 residues. Germline V gene lookup returns CDR1 MRHNA and CDR2 SNTAGT. V was clipped by 4 bases and J by 8 bases, with 5 bases between them. The CDR3 nucleotides read TGTGCCAGCAGTGGAGAGGGCTACACCTTC. This sequence encodes CASSGEGYTF.

The chain joins TRBV18 to TRBJ1-1, with 7 bases that match TRBD1. The CDR3 totals 14 residues. The germline gives CDR1 KGHSH, CDR2 LQKENI. J lost 4 bases, V lost 6 bases, and 8 bases had no gene match. CDR3 nucleotide sequence: TGTGCCAGCTCGCCGGGACAGTCGAGCACTGAAGCTTTCTTT. Its protein product is CASSPGQSSTEAFF.

The rearrangement uses TRBV3-1 (or the pseudogene TRBV3-2) and TRBJ2-1; 11 nucleotides match TRBD2. The trim removed 1 base at V and 2 bases at J, leaving 1 base unmatched. Germline-derived CDR1 and CDR2 are LGHDT and YNNKEL (reference sequence). The CDR3 covers 16 residues. The CDR3 region is CASSQVSGGAYNEQFF. The CDR3 DNA reads TGTGCCAGCAGCCAAGTTAGCGGGGGGGCCTACAATGAGCAGTTCTTC.

The gene calls are TRBV14 and TRBJ1-2; no reliable D call. This CDR3 contains 13 residues. Trimming left V 4 bases short and J 3 bases short, with 9 bases between. The germline V gene has CDR1 SGHDN and CDR2 FVKESK. DNA of the CDR3: TGTGCCAGCAGCCCTCCGGCGGACTATGGCTACACCTTC. It encodes CASSPPADYGYTF.

The gene calls are TRBV2 and TRBJ2-3; the D is unclear. Germline V lookup: CDR1 SNHLY, CDR2 FYNNEI. V lost 2 bases to trimming and J lost 4 bases, with 4 bases between them. This CDR3 has 12 amino acids. The DNA for the CDR3 is TGTGCCAGCAGTGAAACGGCAGATACGCAGTATTTT. Translating it yields CASSETADTQYF. The whole variable domain, filled in from reference TRBV2 and TRBJ2-3, reads EPEVTQTPSHQVTQMGQEVILRCVPISNHLYFYWYRQILGQKVEFLVSFYNNEISEKSEIFDDQFSVERPDGSNFTLKIRSTKLEDSAMYFCASSETADTQYFGPGTRLTVL.

This clone was detected only once. The chain is built from TRBV4-1 and TRBJ1-1, with D perhaps matching TRBD1 (5 bases). The CDR3 contains 15 residues. Germline-derived CDR1 and CDR2 are MGHRA and YSYEKL. The germline V and J ends were trimmed by 5 bases and 0 bases, with 13 bases remaining between them. In DNA, the CDR3 is TGCGCCAGCAGCGATTACAGGACGATGAACACTGAAGCTTTCTTT. Protein sequence: CASSDYRTMNTEAFF.

This clone was recorded at least ten times. The V call is TRBV27, the J call TRBJ2-1; 9 nucleotides match TRBD1. Germline CDR1 and CDR2: MNHEY and SMNVEV (reference sequence). The CDR3 spans 13 residues. V lost 6 bases and J lost 15; bases outside the gene matches: 12. CDR3 DNA: TGTGCCAGCAGCTTCAAGGGACAGGGAGAAGCGTTCTTC. It specifies CASSFKGQGEAFF.

V is TRBV3-1 (or the pseudogene TRBV3-2) and J is TRBJ2-7; 11 nucleotides match TRBD2. V gave up 4 bases and J gave up 4 bases; unmatched junction bases: 6. Germline V gene data show CDR1 as LGHDT and CDR2 as YNNKEL (reference sequence). The CDR3 runs to 15 residues. As DNA, the CDR3 is TGTGCCAGCAGCCCCGGGACTAGCGGACCTTACGAGCAGTACTTC. As protein: CASSPGTSGPYEQYF.

V and J are TRBV3-1 (or the pseudogene TRBV3-2) and TRBJ1-3; a possible D gene is TRBD1 (6 bases). V lost 3 bases to trimming and J lost 4 bases, with 10 bases between them. This CDR3 has 14 amino acids. CDR1 and CDR2 from the germline V gene are LGHDT and YNNKEL (reference sequence). DNA of the CDR3: TGTGCCAGCAGCCAGCCACAGGGAGGAAACACCATATATTTT. Residues: CASSQPQGGNTIYF.

CDR3: CASSQDGGGRTEAFF. CDR3 sequence (DNA): TGTGCCAGCAGCCAAGATGGGGGGGGGCGCACTGAAGCTTTCTTT. The rearrangement joins TRBV4-2 to TRBJ1-1, with D possibly matching TRBD1 (6 bases). The length of the CDR3 is 15 residues. The germline gives CDR1 LGHNA, CDR2 YNFKEQ. Trimming stripped 0 bases from V and 4 bases from J, with 12 bases between.

This sequence joins TRBV7-9 and TRBJ1-3; tentatively, D is TRBD1 (6 bases). The CDR3 has 15 residues. V was trimmed by 1 base and J by 3 bases, leaving 10 bases between them. From germline, CDR1 is SEHNR and CDR2 FQNEAQ (reference sequence). The CDR3 DNA sequence: TGTGCCAGCAGCTTAGGAGGGGGTTATGGAAACACCATATATTTT. It translates to CASSLGGGYGNTIYF. Drawing the rest from reference TRBV7-9 and TRBJ1-3, the complete variable domain is DTGVSQNPRHKITKRGQNVTFRCDPISEHNRLYWYRQTLGQGPEFLTYFQNEAQLEKSRLLSDRFSAERPKGSFSTLEIQRTEQGDSAMYLCASSLGGGYGNTIYFGEGSWLTVV.